These 13 T cell receptor beta chains were sequenced from one sample in a study of beta chain features in type 1 diabetes (dated by TCRdb to the late 2010s). General conclusions and limits of the study: Type 1 diabetes patients showed a moderate but significant shortening of TCRB CDR3 length in all four CD4+ subsets.

No antigens are known for them. Receptors were amplified or captured by the immunoSEQ multiplex PCR assay. All of the isolated RNA was reverse transcribed with the High Capacity cDNA Reverse Transcription Kit, so expressed TCRB transcripts were sequenced. TCRdb limited this immuneACCESS table to in-frame rearrangements with V and J called. A share of clones is missing; checked studies link under half to unresolved V genes, and the rest is unexplained. The sample table records under 250,000 clones; roughly 14% of these occur just once. About 0.02% of the sample belongs to the ten largest clones. Material: naive CD4+ T cells from blood. The cell subset or site label corresponds to: true naive CD4+ T cells. Receptor source: a man aged 30 to 45 with type 1 diabetes.

The chain combines TRBV27 with TRBJ2-7, with 7 positions matching TRBD1. The germline V gene encodes CDR1 MNHEY and CDR2 SMNVEV (reference sequence). The CDR3 loop spans 14 amino acids. V gave up 4 bases and J gave up 2 bases; unmatched junction bases: 5. The CDR3 sequence is CASSYRGWTYEQYF. For the CDR3, the DNA is TGTGCCAGCAGTTACAGGGGTTGGACCTACGAGCAGTACTTC.

This clone was seen a handful of times. J is TRBJ2-1 and V is TRBV5-1; 8 bases are shared with TRBD2. Germline assignment: CDR1 SGHRS and CDR2 YFSETQ. With V trimmed by 4 bases and J by 0 bases, 6 bases remained unmatched. This CDR3 is 16 amino acids long. CDR3 in amino acids: CASSPVSGSSYNEQFF. CDR3 sequence (DNA): TGCGCCAGCAGCCCGGTGAGCGGGAGCTCCTACAATGAGCAGTTCTTC.

This clone occurred a few times. The chain has TRBV11-2 and TRBJ2-5, with TRBD1 as a possible D gene (7 bases). The CDR3 loop spans 15 amino acids. Germline-derived CDR1 and CDR2 are SGHAT and FQNNGV. Trimming pared 0 bases from V and 5 bases from J, leaving 13 bases between. The CDR3 is CASSLDGGGRETQYF. Here the CDR3 DNA reads TGTGCCAGCAGCTTAGATGGAGGGGGCCGGGAGACCCAGTACTTC.

V gene TRBV6-6 combines with J gene TRBJ2-5, with D possibly matching TRBD2 (5 bases). Germline V gives CDR1 MNHNY, CDR2 SVGAGI (reference sequence). There are 14 residues in the CDR3. V was shortened by 2 bases and J by 3 bases, with 10 bases between the two germline ends. Here the CDR3 reads CASSYPGREETQYF. The DNA for the CDR3 is TGTGCCAGCAGTTACCCCGGGCGGGAAGAGACCCAGTACTTC.

This chain joins TRBV6-5 and TRBJ1-6; D call uncertain. The CDR3 has 12 amino acids. Germline CDR1 reads MNHEY; CDR2 reads SVGAGI. Trimming removed 7 bases at V and 8 bases at J, with 9 bases between. Written as DNA, the CDR3 is TGTGCCAGCACAGAGGCCTATTCACCCCTCCACTTT. This translates into CASTEAYSPLHF.

This clone occurred a few times. The chain has TRBV18 and TRBJ2-1; tentatively, D is TRBD1 (7 bases). This CDR3 is built from 14 residues. Trimming pared 3 bases from V and 10 bases from J, leaving 16 bases between. Germline values: CDR1 KGHSH, CDR2 LQKENI. For the CDR3, the DNA is TGTGCCAGCTCACCCGGGGACAGCCGGGGGGAGCAGTTCTTC. Its translation: CASSPGDSRGEQFF.

The rearrangement links TRBV5-4 to TRBJ2-5; D possibly corresponds to TRBD2 (6 bases). The CDR3 extends over 14 amino acids. Between the trimmed V and J ends, which lost 3 bases and 5 bases, there was a span of 14 bases. Germline lookup yields CDR1 SGHNT and CDR2 YYREEE (reference sequence). Here the CDR3 reads CASSWRASGETQYF. DNA of the CDR3: TGTGCCAGCAGCTGGAGGGCCTCGGGGGAGACCCAGTACTTC. Drawing the rest from reference TRBV5-4 and TRBJ2-5, the complete variable domain is ETGVTQSPTHLIKTRGQQVTLRCSSQSGHNTVSWYQQALGQGPQFIFQYYREEENGRGNFPPRFSGLQFPNYSSELNVNALELDDSALYLCASSWRASGETQYFGPGTRLLVL.

In this sample, this clone turned up a few times. V usage is TRBV25-1 and J usage is TRBJ2-3; tentative D call: TRBD1 (5 bases). Germline V gene sequence: CDR1 MGHDK, CDR2 SYGVNS. The CDR3 totals 16 residues. V dropped 5 bases and J dropped 3 bases, with 18 bases sitting between them. CDR3 nucleotide sequence: TGTGCCAGCAGTCACAGCAGGGATGGGTGGACAGATACGCAGTATTTT. It translates to CASSHSRDGWTDTQYF.

The J gene is TRBJ2-2, the V gene TRBV5-1; D gene uncertain. The CDR3 has 14 amino acids. Trimming removed 0 bases at V and 6 bases at J, with 9 bases between. Germline-derived CDR1 and CDR2 are SGHRS and YFSETQ. CDR3 protein: CASSLDGSAGELFF. CDR3 sequence (DNA): TGCGCCAGCAGCTTGGACGGGTCGGCCGGGGAGCTGTTTTTT.

This chain joins TRBV19 and TRBJ1-1, with 9 nucleotides matching TRBD1. Germline trimming cut 10 bases from V and 5 bases from J; bases unmatched to any gene: 11. The CDR3 sequence is 14 residues long. Germline loops: CDR1 LNHDA, CDR2 SQIVND (reference sequence). CDR3 region: CATTMTGGGTEAFF. Here the CDR3 DNA reads TGTGCCACCACCATGACAGGGGGAGGGACTGAAGCTTTCTTT.

The V gene is TRBV4-1, the J gene TRBJ2-3, with D perhaps TRBD2 (6 bases). In germline, CDR1 is MGHRA, CDR2 YSYEKL. The CDR3 is 16 amino acids. Trimming took off 4 bases at V and 1 base at J, with 15 bases between the two ends. Written as DNA, the CDR3 is TGCGCCAGCAGCCCAATTAGCGGTTCCCGCACAGATACGCAGTATTTT. Protein: CASSPISGSRTDTQYF.

The V gene is TRBV5-6, the J gene TRBJ2-7; TRBD1 aligns across 12 bases. With V trimmed by 7 bases and J by 7 bases, 9 bases remained unmatched. The CDR3 runs to 14 residues. Germline V gene sequence: CDR1 SGHDT, CDR2 YYEEEE. The CDR3 sequence: CASQWGQGAGEQYF. The CDR3 bases are TGTGCCAGCCAATGGGGACAGGGGGCTGGGGAGCAGTACTTC.

This sequence joins TRBV29-1 and TRBJ2-3, with 7 bases matching TRBD2. Germline trimming cut 7 bases from V and 0 bases from J; bases unmatched to any gene: 4. The CDR3 spans 13 residues. Germline V gene sequence: CDR1 SQVTM, CDR2 ANQGSEA. CDR3 amino acids: CSGLARSTDTQYF. For the CDR3, the DNA is TGCAGCGGACTAGCCCGTAGCACAGATACGCAGTATTTT.